This record concerns one T cell receptor (beta chain) sequence. The data originate from a study of shared clonotypes between healthy human individuals. Study-wide context: Per-donor plates numbered three CD4 naive, three CD4 memory, two CD8 naive and one CD8 memory.

Here immunoSEQ multiplex PCR was the method, and the copy in TCRdb shows in-frame clones only, minus some. The profile covers about 710,000 clones, with approximately 77% appearing a single time and approximately 1.7% taken by the ten largest. V lost 6 bases and J lost 2; bases outside the gene matches: 17. The CDR3 has 18 amino acids. Germline CDR1 SNHLY, CDR2 FYNNEI. The clonotype comes from a woman aged 25 to 45 in good health. Specimen: memory CD4+ T cells sorted from blood. Documented subset: CD45RA-negative fraction. This chain connects TRBV2 to TRBJ1-1, with TRBD1 identical over 8 bases. The CDR3 protein is CASRGDRDRTFLNTEAFF. CDR3 in DNA: TGTGCCAGCAGGGGGGACCGGGACAGGACTTTCTTAAACACTGAAGCTTTCTTT.